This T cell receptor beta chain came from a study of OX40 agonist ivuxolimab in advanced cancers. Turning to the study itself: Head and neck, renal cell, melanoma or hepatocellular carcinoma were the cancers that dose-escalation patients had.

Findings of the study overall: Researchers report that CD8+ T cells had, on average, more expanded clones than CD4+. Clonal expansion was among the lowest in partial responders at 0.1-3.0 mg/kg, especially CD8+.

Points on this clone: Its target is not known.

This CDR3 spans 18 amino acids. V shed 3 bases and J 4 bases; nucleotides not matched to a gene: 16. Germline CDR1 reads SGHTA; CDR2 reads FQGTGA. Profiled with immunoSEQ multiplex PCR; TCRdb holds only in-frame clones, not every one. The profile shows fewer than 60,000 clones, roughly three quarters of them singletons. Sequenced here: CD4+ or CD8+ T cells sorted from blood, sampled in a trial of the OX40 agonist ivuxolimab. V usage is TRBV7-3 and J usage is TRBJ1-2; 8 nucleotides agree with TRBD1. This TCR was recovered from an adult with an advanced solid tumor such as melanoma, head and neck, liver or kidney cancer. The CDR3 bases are TGTGCCAGCAGCTTGAGGGTTCCCCAGGGGGCTGTGGGCTATGGCTACACCTTC. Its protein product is CASSLRVPQGAVGYGYTF.